This T cell receptor beta chain was retrieved from a study of shared clonotypes between healthy human individuals. Findings and caveats of the study: Few donors limited the genetic and exposure-history diversity represented. Naive CD4 clonotype sharing across several donors was about 5%.

Per sorted-subset replicate PCR, input was approximately 200 ng DNA, representing tens of thousands of T cell genomes. Generated by immunoSEQ multiplex PCR, the TCRdb table keeps only in-frame clones and is missing some. The sample lists more than 550,000 clones; roughly two thirds were seen once. Notes on this clone: As yet, its antigen is unknown.

All the donors were Caucasian adults who lived in Nashville, Tennessee. V lost 2 bases to trimming and J lost 3 bases; unmatched junction nucleotides: 5. This CDR3 region has 15 residues. CDR1 and CDR2 from the germline V gene are SGDLS and YYNGEE. The source of this sequence is a woman aged 25 to 39 in good health. The chain employs TRBV9 and TRBJ2-3; TRBD1 aligns across 8 bases. Sequencing used memory CD4+ T cells sorted from blood. Specified subset: CD45RA-negative fraction. In DNA form, the CDR3 reads TGTGCCAGCAGCGTTCAGGGGGCTAGGACAGATACGCAGTATTTT. Its protein is CASSVQGARTDTQYF.